These 10 T cell receptor beta chains were sequenced from one sample in a study of T cell responses to AZD1222 COVID-19 vaccine. Using immunoSEQ multiplex PCR, the repertoire was profiled, and TCRdb retains in-frame clones only, with some absent. The sample includes roughly 150,000 clones, 75% to 95% of them seen just once. The sample in question was peripheral blood, obtained on day 0 of AZD1222 vaccination. Receptor source: an adult in good health.

This chain links TRBV6-5 with TRBJ2-1; D assignment may be TRBD1 or TRBD2 (5 bases each). CDR3 length equals 14 residues. Germline CDR1 reads MNHEY; CDR2 reads SVGAGI. V gave up 4 bases and J gave up 6 bases, with 13 bases separating them. In nucleotides, the CDR3 is TGTGCCAGCAGTTTCTTAGGGACCCCCAATGAGCAGTTCTTC. It encodes CASSFLGTPNEQFF.

The chain links TRBV30 to TRBJ2-6; D call uncertain. Germline CDR1 reads GTSNPN; CDR2 reads SVGIG (reference sequence). Trimming removed 7 bases from V and 0 bases from J, with 7 bases in between. CDR3 length: 13 residues. CDR3: CASQVSGANVLTF. In DNA, the CDR3 is TGTGCCTCCCAGGTCTCTGGGGCCAACGTCCTGACTTTC.

V is TRBV19 and J is TRBJ1-4; D possibly corresponds to TRBD1 (6 bases). Trimming cost V 6 bases and J 1 base, with 6 bases left between them. The CDR3 runs 13 residues. Germline V gene lookup returns CDR1 LNHDA and CDR2 SQIVND (reference sequence). In DNA form, the CDR3 reads TGTGCCAGTAGGGACAGAACTAATGAAAAACTGTTTTTT. Translating it yields CASRDRTNEKLFF.

This clone occurred once. The chain links TRBV19 to TRBJ1-5, with no clear D. Germline V lookup: CDR1 LNHDA, CDR2 SQIVND (reference sequence). V was shortened by 3 bases and J by 3 bases, with 12 bases between the two germline ends. The CDR3 has 15 amino acids. The CDR3 DNA is TGTGCCAGTAGTATTATATGGGCGAACAATCAGCCCCAGCATTTT. Its protein product is CASSIIWANNQPQHF.

This chain joins TRBV19 and TRBJ1-2, with a possible D match to TRBD1 (5 bases). Germline V gene lookup returns CDR1 LNHDA and CDR2 SQIVND (reference sequence). The CDR3 contains 13 residues. Trimming pared 7 bases from V and 6 bases from J, leaving 15 bases between. The CDR3 region has the DNA TGTGCCAGTACCTTCGGGACCTTAGATGGCTACACCTTC. Its translation: CASTFGTLDGYTF.

The CDR3 loop is CASKSGTSGSYNEQFF. The CDR3 DNA reads TGTGCCAGCAAATCCGGGACTAGCGGCTCCTACAATGAGCAGTTCTTC. V is TRBV2 and J is TRBJ2-1; 11 bases fit TRBD2. Germline V gene data show CDR1 as SNHLY and CDR2 as FYNNEI. V lost 7 bases and J lost 0; bases outside the gene matches: 5. The CDR3 is made up of 16 amino acids.

J is TRBJ2-1 and V is TRBV4-2, with D uncertain. Trimming stripped 0 bases from V and 0 bases from J, with 9 bases between. The germline V gene encodes CDR1 LGHNA and CDR2 YNFKEQ. The CDR3 covers 16 residues. The CDR3 coding sequence is TGTGCCAGCAGCCAAGACCTAGGCGGCTCCTACAATGAGCAGTTCTTC. Its protein product is CASSQDLGGSYNEQFF.

The rearrangement links TRBV25-1 to TRBJ1-1; TRBD1 matches 7 bases. Trimming took 3 bases from V and 8 from J; bases not matched to a gene: 9. Germline loops: CDR1 MGHDK, CDR2 SYGVNS. The CDR3 spans 14 residues. CDR3 in amino acids: CASSDPRTGEEAFF. The DNA for the CDR3 is TGTGCCAGCAGTGATCCTCGGACAGGAGAAGAAGCTTTCTTT.

The chain is built from TRBV2 and TRBJ1-3, with a possible D match to TRBD1 (6 bases). Trimming stripped 8 bases from V and 8 bases from J, with 19 bases between. Germline assignment: CDR1 SNHLY and CDR2 FYNNEI. The CDR3 runs 14 residues. The CDR3 sequence is CASRRGPLEDTIYF. CDR3 nucleotides: TGTGCCAGCCGCAGGGGACCTCTTGAAGACACCATATATTTT.

V usage is TRBV11-1 and J usage is TRBJ2-5; D call uncertain. Between the trimmed V and J ends, which lost 3 bases and 1 base, there was a span of 6 bases. CDR3 length: 13 residues. The V gene's germline CDR1 is SGHAT and CDR2 FQDESV (reference sequence). CDR3 sequence: CASSLGFQETQYF. DNA of the CDR3: TGTGCCAGCAGCTTGGGTTTCCAAGAGACCCAGTACTTC. The full variable domain, in which reference TRBV11-1 and TRBJ2-5 provide the parts outside the CDR3, is EAEVAQSPRYKITEKSQAVAFWCDPISGHATLYWYRQILGQGPELLVQFQDESVVDDSQLPKDRFSAERLKGVDSTLKIQPAELGDSAMYLCASSLGFQETQYFGPGTRLLVL.